This T cell receptor (beta chain) was captured in a study of OX40 agonist ivuxolimab in advanced cancers. The assay was immunoSEQ multiplex PCR, and TCRdb's table has in-frame clones only and misses some. Here the sample spans approximately 68,000 clones, about 89% being singletons. Study observations and caveats: Clonal expansion from baseline to week 6 occurred in both CD4+ and CD8+ T cells. More expanded clones were found, on average, in CD8+ than in CD4+ T cells.

The CDR3 covers 15 residues. J lost 1 base, V lost 2 bases, and 1 base had no gene match. The germline V gene has CDR1 KGHSH and CDR2 LQKENI. To note about this clone: Its target is unknown.

This chain uses TRBV18 with TRBJ1-4; TRBD1 aligns across 7 bases. Sequences were derived from CD4+ or CD8+ T cells sorted from blood, sampled in a trial of the OX40 agonist ivuxolimab. The receptor comes from an adult with an advanced solid tumor such as melanoma, head and neck, liver or kidney cancer. This chain's CDR3 is CASSPYRGTNEKLFF. CDR3 bases: TGTGCCAGCTCACCATACAGGGGAACTAATGAAAAACTGTTTTTT.